The clone carrying this T cell receptor beta chain was seen a handful of times. Library preparation (for TCRbeta) was performed with unique molecular identifiers. TCRdb used MiXCR to reprocess the PCR reads, holding one entry per CDR3 protein. Among tens of thousands of distinct CDR3 sequences, less than 55% were seen once, and the ten largest hold roughly 98%. This sample is part of a study of T-cell reconstitution after alpha-beta-depleted transplantation in children. V was clipped by 3 bases and J by 9 bases, with 9 bases between them. The CDR3 is made up of 12 amino acids. The sample here was PBMCs, mostly from graft donor cells, taken 360 days after TCRalphabeta/CD19-depleted stem cell transplant. The receptor comes from a male patient under 18 who had a stem cell transplant for acute lymphoblastic leukemia, so the T cells may come from the graft donor. The chain joins TRBV12-3 or TRBV12-4 to TRBJ2-1; a possible D gene is TRBD2 (6 bases). The CDR3 DNA is TGTGCCAGCAGTTTCGGACTACCTGAGCAGTTCTTC. Translating it yields CASSFGLPEQFF.